The following is a TCR beta chain sequence with its context. Its antigen is still unknown. Base-call qualities are not available, and no considerably larger clone is one nucleotide away. For sequencing of the TCRbeta CDR3 region, genomic DNA was extracted from the sorted cells. The immunoSEQ Assay was used to sequence the TCRbeta CDR3 regions. In TCRdb, the immuneACCESS table is reduced to in-frame sequences with V and J assigned. These tables do not hold every clone; where another copy was compared, an unresolved V gene accounts for under half, and the others remain unexplained. This sample is represented by tens of thousands of clones; around 84% of them were singletons. Around 6% of the sample goes to the ten largest clones. According to the germline V gene (reference sequence), CDR1 reads SEHNR and CDR2 reads FQNEAQ. Its CDR3 holds 14 amino acids, cysteine through phenylalanine. The CDR3 DNA has 42 bases and is translated from base 1. After removal of 7 bases from V and 5 bases from J, the junction retains 7 bases not matched to a gene.

This entry comes from a study of OX40 agonist ivuxolimab in advanced cancers. About the study as a whole: Ivuxolimab, which targeted the costimulatory receptor OX40 (CD134), was an agonistic, fully human IgG2 monoclonal antibody. Intravenous ivuxolimab was administered to patients every 2 weeks at six dose levels: 0.01, 0.1, 0.3, 1.5, 3 and 10 mg/kg. Of the 50 to 55 dose-escalation patients, hepatocellular carcinoma was present in approximately 20, melanoma in approximately 15, renal cell carcinoma in 9 and head and neck cancer in 9. In the dose-escalation cohort, roughly four fifths of patients were male, and the mean age was approximately 64 years, with a range of roughly 23 to 85. Patients were allowed to have had prior anti-PD-1, anti-PD-L1 or anti-CTLA-4 therapy, and approximately 37% of the dose-escalation patients had been treated with checkpoint inhibitors. Partial responses occurred in three dose-escalation patients: two with cutaneous melanoma and one with hepatocellular carcinoma. The purpose of peripheral TCRbeta sequencing was to test whether ivuxolimab changed TCR sequence diversity and led to clonal T-cell expansion. The paper reports the monotherapy dose-escalation portion (N = 52 patients) of the phase I ivuxolimab trial.

What the work shows at the level of the full study, not this receptor alone: Low levels of normalized T-cell clonal expansion were also seen in some patients who did not respond. Clonal expansion of both CD4+ and CD8+ blood T cells was observed from baseline to week 6 at doses 0.1 to 3.0 mg/kg. Antigen specificity was not determined for the clonally expanded peripheral T cells. After ivuxolimab, more expanded clones were found on average in CD8+ T cells than in CD4+ T cells. In partial responders in the 0.1-3.0 mg/kg groups, normalized peripheral clonal expansion was found to be among the lowest, especially among CD8+ T cells.

Patients with autoimmune disease history or receiving systemic immunosuppression were excluded from the trial. Peripheral blood for TCR sequencing was collected from all dose cohorts at baseline, on cycle 4 day 1, and on cycle 7 day 1. Samples were obtained from an open-label, multicenter, first-in-human phase I dose-escalation trial of ivuxolimab. Adults with locally advanced or metastatic melanoma, renal cell carcinoma, hepatocellular carcinoma or head and neck squamous cell carcinoma were enrolled in the trial. Before TCR sequencing, CD4+ and CD8+ T cells were separately sorted from peripheral blood.

This sequence uses TRBV7-9 and TRBJ2-1; the central 8 bases match TRBD1. The receptor was isolated from an adult with an advanced solid tumor such as melanoma, head and neck, liver or kidney cancer. The sequences come from CD4+ or CD8+ T cells sorted from blood, collected in a trial of the OX40 agonist ivuxolimab. The nucleotide sequence is given as TGTGCCAGCACCGACAGGGGAGGAGACAATGAGCAGTTCTTC. Its protein is CASTDRGGDNEQFF. Reference TRBV7-9 and TRBJ2-1 proteins supply the regions before and after the CDR3; the full variable domain is: DTGVSQNPRHKITKRGQNVTFRCDPISEHNRLYWYRQTLGQGPEFLTYFQNEAQLEKSRLLSDRFSAERPKGSFSTLEIQRTEQGDSAMYLCASTDRGGDNEQFFGPGTRLTVL.